One and the same sample provided the 10 T cell receptor beta chains below, sequenced in a study of cytomegalovirus exposure and HLA in healthy donors. PCR primers comprised 60 Vbeta and 13 Jbeta primers. TCRdb keeps only in-frame clones here, not all; method: immunoSEQ multiplex PCR. The table lists around 200,000 clones, around 74% of them singletons. Sequences were obtained from PBMCs. The receptors shown here come from a male donor in good health and CMV-seronegative.

In DNA form, the CDR3 reads TGTGCCACCAGCAGGGCGGGAGTGAACACAGATACGCAGTATTTT. It encodes CATSRAGVNTDTQYF. The rearrangement joins TRBV15 to TRBJ2-3; 7 bases fit TRBD2. The CDR3 is made up of 15 amino acids. Germline-derived CDR1 and CDR2 are LNHNV and YYDKDF (reference sequence). The V and J ends lost 3 bases and 2 bases, in that order; junction bases with no gene match: 5.

The gene calls are TRBV2 and TRBJ1-2, with D perhaps matching TRBD1 (5 bases). This CDR3 has 14 amino acids. V was clipped by 8 bases and J by 6 bases, with 19 bases between them. CDR1 is SNHLY, CDR2 FYNNEI, per germline. The CDR3 region has the DNA TGTGCCAGCGTGGGAGGGGTACTGTTTAATGGCTACACCTTC. It translates to CASVGGVLFNGYTF.

This clone was recorded only once. V and J are TRBV10-3 and TRBJ2-1, with a weak D call TRBD2 (6 bases). Per germline, CDR1 ENHRY and CDR2 SYGVKD. The V gene lost 2 bases and the J gene lost 2 bases, with 7 bases spanning the gap. The CDR3 loop spans 14 amino acids. The CDR3 here is CAISETSTYNEQFF. The CDR3 nucleotides read TGTGCCATCAGTGAGACTAGCACCTACAATGAGCAGTTCTTC.

The chain has TRBV2 and TRBJ1-3; 9 bases are a match to TRBD1. Germline CDR1 and CDR2: SNHLY and FYNNEI. The CDR3 has 17 amino acids. Trimming at V came to 1 base and at J to 0 bases, leaving 4 bases not matched to a gene. This CDR3 is CASSEGTGALSGNTIYF. CDR3 bases: TGTGCCAGCAGTGAAGGGACAGGGGCTCTCTCTGGAAACACCATATATTTT.

The gene calls are TRBV28 and TRBJ2-2; 10 bases are a match to TRBD2. This CDR3 has 15 amino acids. V trimming: 6 bases; J trimming: 5 bases; junction bases outside the gene matches: 6. Germline V gene sequence: CDR1 MDHEN, CDR2 SYDVKM. CDR3 sequence reads: CASRAGGRETGELFF. The CDR3, as DNA: TGTGCCAGCAGAGCGGGAGGGAGAGAGACCGGGGAGCTGTTTTTT.

The rearrangement uses TRBV6-5 and TRBJ2-4; TRBD1 aligns across 8 bases. Trimming removed 8 bases from V and 3 bases from J; junction bases left unmatched: 6. CDR3 length equals 14 residues. Germline assignment: CDR1 MNHEY and CDR2 SVGAGI. In DNA, the CDR3 is TGTGCCAGCCAGACAGGGGTAGGCAAAAACATTCAGTACTTC. Its protein is CASQTGVGKNIQYF.

Details on this clone: A junction end diverges from the germline sequence, so it may reflect a read error. CDR3 nucleotide sequence: TGTGCCATCAGTGAGTCGTACGAGCAGTACTTC. The encoded protein is CAISESYEQYF. The J gene is TRBJ2-7, the V gene TRBV6-6; D uncertain. CDR1 is MNHNY, CDR2 SVGAGI, per germline (reference sequence). The CDR3 consists of 11 residues.

This chain uses TRBV10-3 with TRBJ2-1; 11 nucleotides line up with TRBD2. The CDR3 extends over 17 amino acids. Per the germline V gene, CDR1 is ENHRY and CDR2 is SYGVKD. Trimming cost V 7 bases and J 4 bases; bases outside gene matches: 12. CDR3 sequence reads: CAINALQTSGTYNEQFF. The CDR3 DNA is TGTGCCATCAACGCACTTCAGACTAGCGGGACGTACAATGAGCAGTTCTTC.

J is TRBJ2-3 and V is TRBV6-5, with TRBD2 matching 9 bases. Germline V gene lookup returns CDR1 MNHEY and CDR2 SVGAGI. The CDR3 contains 14 residues. After removal of 6 bases from V and 11 bases from J, the junction contained 12 bases not matched to a gene. CDR3: CASRSLGSSGMQYF. The CDR3 bases are TGTGCCAGCAGATCCCTGGGATCTAGCGGGATGCAGTATTTT.

This chain links TRBV27 with TRBJ1-5; D possibly corresponds to TRBD1 (5 bases). V dropped 4 bases and J dropped 2 bases, with 18 bases sitting between them. Per germline, CDR1 MNHEY and CDR2 SMNVEV (reference sequence). The CDR3 length is 17 residues. The CDR3 sequence is CASSYLPTGEGNQPQHF. CDR3 coding DNA: TGTGCCAGCAGTTATCTCCCGACGGGGGAGGGCAATCAGCCCCAGCATTTT.